These 18 T cell receptor beta chains share one sample of origin, sequenced in a study of cytomegalovirus exposure and HLA in healthy donors. Sequenced by immunoSEQ multiplex PCR; TCRdb stores in-frame clones only, minus some. The sample has about 150,000 clones, about 89% seen once. Material: PBMCs. The receptor set was obtained from a woman younger than 35 in good health and CMV-seropositive.

This chain connects TRBV21-1 to TRBJ2-3; the DNA was not compared with TRBD2, the D call given in the table. TRBV21-1 is a listed pseudogene. The CDR3 runs 18 residues. For the CDR3, the DNA is TGTGCCAGCAGCAAAGGTTATTCGCGGCGGGAGTATCCAGATACGCAGTATTTT. It translates to CASSKGYSRREYPDTQYF.

The chain uses TRBV5-1 and TRBJ2-1; 11 bases map to TRBD2. The germline CDR1 and CDR2 sequences are SGHRS and YFSETQ. CDR3 length: 19 amino acids. V dropped 5 bases and J dropped 9; count of bases not matched to a gene: 22. Here the CDR3 reads CASSSLEGLAGGPVGEQFF. In DNA, the CDR3 is TGCGCCAGCAGTTCCTTGGAGGGGTTAGCGGGAGGGCCGGTTGGTGAGCAGTTCTTC.

A single count supports this clone. This chain connects TRBV6-5 to TRBJ2-7; weak D call: TRBD1 (5 bases). The CDR3 is 15 residues long. V was pared by 0 bases and J by 6 bases, with 15 bases between. From germline, CDR1 is MNHEY and CDR2 SVGAGI. The CDR3 DNA sequence: TGTGCCAGCAGTTACTCGGGGCGGACCCTTCCCGAGCAGTACTTC. Translating gives CASSYSGRTLPEQYF.

The rearrangement links TRBV23-1 to TRBJ1-3; maybe TRBD1 (6 bases). TRBV23-1 is classed as an ORF, of uncertain function. CDR3 length equals 15 residues. Trimming pared 2 bases from V and 4 bases from J, leaving 12 bases between. CDR3 nucleotide sequence: TGCGCCAGCAGTCAACGAGACAGGACAGGAAACACCATATATTTT. Protein product: CASSQRDRTGNTIYF.

The chain couples TRBV23-1 to TRBJ1-2, with a possible D match to TRBD1 (6 bases). TRBV23-1 is an ORF; its function is uncertain. This CDR3 is built from 16 residues. The ends were cut back, 2 bases at V and 8 bases at J, with 21 bases in the middle. CDR3 loop: CASSQTLHSTGKGYTF. As DNA, the CDR3 is TGCGCCAGCAGTCAAACCCTTCACTCGACAGGAAAAGGCTACACCTTC.

V is TRBV19 and J is TRBJ2-7, with 7 positions matching TRBD2. Germline lookup yields CDR1 LNHDA and CDR2 SQIVND (reference sequence). This CDR3 has 15 residues. V dropped 2 bases and J dropped 6; count of bases not matched to a gene: 10. CDR3 in amino acids: CASSIRGGSLGEQYF. The CDR3 coding sequence is TGTGCCAGTAGTATACGGGGCGGGAGTTTGGGCGAGCAGTACTTC.

This chain links TRBV7-2 with TRBJ2-7, with TRBD1 identical over 7 bases. J was trimmed by 2 bases and V by 0 bases; bases with no gene match: 7. CDR3 length: 16 residues. CDR1 is SGHTA and CDR2 is FQGNSA in the germline V gene. The CDR3 coding sequence is TGTGCCAGCAGCTTAGCGTTGGACAGGTGGGCCTACGAGCAGTACTTC. Residues: CASSLALDRWAYEQYF.

The chain recombines TRBV2 with TRBJ2-5, with TRBD1 matching 7 bases. From germline, CDR1 is SNHLY and CDR2 FYNNEI. CDR3 length equals 13 residues. V trimming: 6 bases; J trimming: 5 bases; junction bases outside the gene matches: 6. The CDR3 spells CASSPGQVETQYF. The CDR3 DNA is TGTGCCAGCAGCCCCGGACAGGTCGAGACCCAGTACTTC.

The chain recombines TRBV10-2 with TRBJ1-1; TRBD1 matches at 9 bases. The CDR3 covers 14 residues. The trim removed 7 bases at V and 0 bases at J, leaving 3 bases unmatched. CDR1 and CDR2 (germline): WSHSY, SAAADI. The CDR3 region has the DNA TGCGCCAGCAAGGGGACAGGGCTGAACACTGAAGCTTTCTTT. It encodes CASKGTGLNTEAFF.

The sample holds a few counts of this clone. The rearrangement links TRBV6-4 to TRBJ2-3, with 7 bases matching TRBD2. Germline lookup yields CDR1 MRHNA and CDR2 SNTAGT. The length of the CDR3 is 14 residues. The trim removed 2 bases at V and 1 base at J, leaving 0 bases unmatched. The CDR3 coding sequence is TGTGCCAGCAGTGACACTAGCGGCACAGATACGCAGTATTTT. It is translated as CASSDTSGTDTQYF.

The J gene is TRBJ2-7, the V gene TRBV5-4; 7 bases line up with TRBD2. J was trimmed by 4 bases and V by 3 bases; bases with no gene match: 13. Germline V gene lookup returns CDR1 SGHNT and CDR2 YYREEE (reference sequence). The length of the CDR3 is 16 residues. The CDR3: CASSSRLAGTPYEQYF. CDR3 nucleotides: TGTGCCAGCAGCTCAAGACTAGCAGGGACGCCTTACGAGCAGTACTTC.

This chain joins TRBV5-1 and TRBJ2-5, with 9 bases identical to TRBD2. The V gene end was trimmed by 0 bases and the J gene end by 1 base; junction bases not matched to a gene: 4. Germline values: CDR1 SGHRS, CDR2 YFSETQ. The CDR3 extends over 16 amino acids. The CDR3 DNA follows: TGCGCCAGCAGCTTGGTTTGGCGGGAGGGCCAAGAGACCCAGTACTTC. The encoded protein is CASSLVWREGQETQYF.

This clone appeared a few times. This rearrangement joins TRBV27 to TRBJ2-2, with TRBD1 matching 7 bases. This CDR3 spans 14 amino acids. Germline lookup yields CDR1 MNHEY and CDR2 SMNVEV (reference sequence). J lost 5 bases, V lost 6 bases, and 6 bases had no gene match. The CDR3 loop reads CASRDRSLTGELFF. CDR3 coding DNA: TGTGCCAGCAGGGACAGGTCTTTAACCGGGGAGCTGTTTTTT.

The DNA of the CDR3 is TGCAGCGTTGAAAAAGCGCCACTAGCGGGAGGGCCGTTTGAGCAGTTCTTC. It translates to CSVEKAPLAGGPFEQFF. The chain is built from TRBV29-1 and TRBJ2-1; 13 bases are a match to TRBD2. CDR3 length: 17 amino acids. CDR1 and CDR2 (germline): SQVTM, ANQGSEA. Unmatched junction bases numbered 13, after V lost 2 bases and J lost 9 bases.

The chain couples TRBV10-3 to TRBJ2-7; TRBD2 matches at 11 bases. CDR1 is ENHRY, CDR2 SYGVKD, per germline. V lost 6 bases and J lost 5; bases outside the gene matches: 6. The CDR3 is 14 amino acids. The CDR3 reads CAIRETSGTDEQYF. Written as DNA, the CDR3 is TGTGCCATCAGGGAGACTAGCGGGACGGACGAGCAGTACTTC.

The genes are TRBV4-3 and TRBJ2-2; no clear D. Trimming removed 1 base from V and 2 bases from J, with 14 bases in between. Germline lookup yields CDR1 LGHNA and CDR2 YSLEER. This CDR3 is 17 amino acids long. The CDR3 spells CASSQGLPDPNTGELFF. The CDR3 DNA reads as TGCGCCAGCAGCCAAGGACTGCCCGACCCCAACACCGGGGAGCTGTTTTTT.

This chain uses TRBV6-6 with TRBJ2-3, with 8 bases identical to TRBD2. The CDR3 length is 15 residues. After removal of 6 bases from V and 5 bases from J, the junction contained 10 bases not matched to a gene. The germline CDR1 and CDR2 sequences are MNHNY and SVGAGI (reference sequence). Written as DNA, the CDR3 is TGTGCCAGCAGCCACCCGGGACTAGAGGTAGATACGCAGTATTTT. This translates into CASSHPGLEVDTQYF.

This clone was recorded a few times. The V call is TRBV5-6, the J call TRBJ2-7, with D unclear. Germline values: CDR1 SGHDT, CDR2 YYEEEE. V dropped 0 bases and J dropped 1 base, with 11 bases sitting between them. The CDR3 length is 15 residues. The CDR3 DNA follows: TGTGCCAGCAGCTTGGTGGTGGGCAGGTCCTACGAGCAGTACTTC. As protein: CASSLVVGRSYEQYF.